This T cell receptor (beta chain) was retrieved from a study of T cells in localized non-small cell lung cancer. Profiled with immunoSEQ multiplex PCR; TCRdb holds only in-frame clones, not every one. The profile shows about 840 clones, about 17% of them singletons. Whole-study results and caveats: Compared with tumor, uninvolved adjacent lung displayed greater T cell clonality, ranking highest overall.

This CDR3 is 15 amino acids long. CDR1 and CDR2 from the germline V gene are SGHAT and FQDESV (reference sequence). V was clipped by 5 bases and J by 2 bases; unmatched bases: 6. A word on this clone: The antigen is not known.

The chain joins TRBV11-1 to TRBJ2-3, with 8 bases lining up with TRBD1. The sequence was collected from a female donor aged 60 or older with stage II squamous cell lung carcinoma. Sequencing was performed on normal lung tissue next to the tumor, taken before any cancer treatment. The CDR3 coding sequence is TGTGCCAGCAGCCAACCAGGGGGCTCCACAGATACGCAGTATTTT. Residues: CASSQPGGSTDTQYF.